A selection of T cell receptor beta chains follows, all from one sample in a study of blood T cell repertoires in COVID-19. Only in-frame clones appear in the TCRdb table, and some are missing; sequencing was by immunoSEQ multiplex PCR. The sample lists 65,000 to 75,000 clones; under 85% were seen once. Sequencing was carried out using peripheral blood. Source of these receptors: an older man with acute or convalescent COVID-19. The CDR3 runs from the conserved cysteine through the conserved F or W. Fields, in order: V gene, D gene, clone size, J gene, CDR3 protein, CDR3 DNA. A D gene is named only where the DNA matches it firmly. Where a row states a size, it is once, few, many or the class of an expanded clone; other rows omit it.

V gene: TRBV27; D gene: TRBD1; clone size: .; J gene: TRBJ1-5; CDR3 protein: CASSPGTGQGAQPQHF; CDR3 DNA: TGTGCCAGCAGTCCCGGAACTGGTCAGGGGGCTCAGCCCCAGCATTTT
V gene: TRBV19; D gene: .; clone size: once; J gene: TRBJ1-4; CDR3 protein: CASSIVGRGNEKLFF; CDR3 DNA: TGTGCCAGTAGTATAGTAGGCAGGGGAAATGAAAAACTGTTTTTT
V gene: TRBV28; D gene: .; clone size: .; J gene: TRBJ1-5; CDR3 protein: CASSPGGLYSNQPQHF; CDR3 DNA: TGTGCCAGCAGTCCCGGGGGGCTGTATAGCAATCAGCCCCAGCATTTT
V gene: TRBV19; D gene: .; clone size: .; J gene: TRBJ2-1; CDR3 protein: CASSPTGSSYNEQFF; CDR3 DNA: TGTGCCAGTAGTCCTACAGGGAGCTCCTACAATGAGCAGTTCTTC
V gene: TRBV7-9; D gene: TRBD2; clone size: .; J gene: TRBJ2-7; CDR3 protein: CASSSLAESSYEQYF; CDR3 DNA: TGTGCCAGCAGTTCTCTAGCGGAGAGCTCCTACGAGCAGTACTTC
V gene: TRBV28; D gene: TRBD1; clone size: .; J gene: TRBJ2-1; CDR3 protein: CASILTGQYNEQFF; CDR3 DNA: TGTGCCAGCATCTTGACAGGGCAGTACAATGAGCAGTTCTTC
V gene: TRBV7-2; D gene: .; clone size: .; J gene: TRBJ1-3; CDR3 protein: CASSLVGTSGNTIYF; CDR3 DNA: TGTGCCAGCAGCTTAGTCGGGACATCAGGAAACACCATATATTTT
V gene: TRBV5-1; D gene: .; clone size: once; J gene: TRBJ2-7; CDR3 protein: CASSLRGSAYEQYF; CDR3 DNA: TGCGCCAGCAGCTTACGGGGTTCCGCCTACGAGCAGTACTTC
V gene: TRBV7-2; D gene: TRBD2; clone size: .; J gene: TRBJ2-7; CDR3 protein: CASTPGLAPKGSYEQYF; CDR3 DNA: TGTGCCAGCACCCCGGGACTAGCGCCTAAAGGGTCCTACGAGCAGTACTTC
V gene: TRBV7-2; D gene: .; clone size: .; J gene: TRBJ2-5; CDR3 protein: CASSLATAWGGAQYF; CDR3 DNA: TGTGCCAGCAGCTTAGCCACAGCATGGGGCGGGGCCCAGTACTTC
V gene: TRBV18; D gene: .; clone size: .; J gene: TRBJ1-5; CDR3 protein: CASSRGQDQPQHF; CDR3 DNA: TGTGCCAGCTCACGAGGGCAGGATCAGCCCCAGCATTTT
V gene: TRBV24-1; D gene: TRBD1; clone size: .; J gene: TRBJ2-5; CDR3 protein: CATSDLGTAQETQYF; CDR3 DNA: TGTGCCACCAGTGATTTGGGGACAGCTCAAGAGACCCAGTACTTC
V gene: TRBV28; D gene: .; clone size: .; J gene: TRBJ2-2; CDR3 protein: CASSLLVGGELFF; CDR3 DNA: TGTGCCAGCAGTTTACTAGTTGGCGGGGAGCTGTTTTTT
V gene: TRBV18; D gene: TRBD1; clone size: .; J gene: TRBJ2-5; CDR3 protein: CASSPGQVQETQYF; CDR3 DNA: TGTGCCAGCTCACCGGGACAGGTCCAAGAGACCCAGTACTTC
V gene: TRBV7-2; D gene: TRBD1; clone size: .; J gene: TRBJ1-5; CDR3 protein: CASSEDRGGHNQPQHF; CDR3 DNA: TGTGCCAGCAGCGAAGACAGGGGTGGTCACAATCAGCCCCAGCATTTT